Presented here are 12 T cell receptor beta chains from one specimen sequenced in a study of blood T cell repertoires in COVID-19. This table comes from immunoSEQ multiplex PCR, and its TCRdb copy is limited to in-frame clones, with some not included. Among under 200,000 clones, roughly 84% were seen once, and the ten largest hold approximately 14%. Sequencing was performed on peripheral blood. The source of these receptors is a man between 18 and 29 years old with active or convalescent COVID-19.

The chain combines TRBV5-1 with TRBJ2-1; 7 bases fit TRBD1. This CDR3 is built from 14 residues. Unmatched junction bases numbered 2, after V lost 2 bases and J lost 3 bases. CDR1 is SGHRS, CDR2 YFSETQ, per germline. CDR3 nucleotides: TGCGCCAGCAGCTTACAGGGGATCTACAATGAGCAGTTCTTC. As protein: CASSLQGIYNEQFF.

The chain carries TRBV29-1 and TRBJ1-2; a possible D gene is TRBD1 (6 bases). The length of the CDR3 is 15 residues. The V gene's germline CDR1 is SQVTM and CDR2 ANQGSEA. The V and J ends lost 0 bases and 5 bases respectively, with 16 bases between them. For the CDR3, the DNA is TGCAGCGTTGAAGATTCGTCACAGGGATATTATGGCTACACCTTC. Its translation: CSVEDSSQGYYGYTF.

The chain links TRBV18 to TRBJ1-3; 8 bases agree with TRBD1. The CDR3 runs to 14 residues. Germline V gene lookup returns CDR1 KGHSH and CDR2 LQKENI. V was clipped by 3 bases and J by 4 bases; unmatched bases: 2. CDR3 DNA sequence: TGTGCCAGCTCACCGACAGGGGAAGGAAACACCATATATTTT. Translation gives CASSPTGEGNTIYF.

V gene TRBV3-1 (or the pseudogene TRBV3-2) combines with J gene TRBJ1-4; 8 positions match TRBD1. Trimming at V came to 1 base and at J to 5 bases, leaving 6 bases not matched to a gene. The CDR3 is made up of 16 amino acids. Germline values: CDR1 LGHDT, CDR2 YNNKEL (reference sequence). CDR3: CASSQVGGQGNEKLFF. CDR3 bases: TGTGCCAGCAGCCAAGTAGGCGGACAGGGAAATGAAAAACTGTTTTTT.

The V gene is TRBV4-2, the J gene TRBJ2-3; 11 bases are a match to TRBD2. Trimming cost V 1 base and J 2 bases; bases outside gene matches: 5. CDR3 length equals 17 residues. Per the germline V gene, CDR1 is LGHNA and CDR2 is YNFKEQ. In DNA form, the CDR3 reads TGTGCCAGCAGCCAAGCCGCTAGCGGGGGGAACACAGATACGCAGTATTTT. This gives the protein CASSQAASGGNTDTQYF.

The genes are TRBV7-2 and TRBJ2-5; 13 bases align to TRBD2. This CDR3 is built from 17 residues. The V and J ends lost 3 bases and 3 bases, in that order; junction bases with no gene match: 7. Germline V gene lookup returns CDR1 SGHTA and CDR2 FQGNSA. The CDR3 protein is CASSLWTSGSGKETQYF. The CDR3, as DNA: TGTGCCAGCAGCTTGTGGACTAGCGGGAGTGGAAAAGAGACCCAGTACTTC.

Here the CDR3 reads CASTPLGPSGYGTYEQYF. In DNA, the CDR3 is TGTGCCAGCACCCCCCTTGGGCCTAGCGGGTATGGGACCTACGAGCAGTACTTC. This sequence joins TRBV6-2 or TRBV6-3 and TRBJ2-7; 8 bases are a match to TRBD2. The length of the CDR3 is 18 residues. Germline V gene lookup returns CDR1 MNHEY and CDR2 SVGEGT. Unmatched junction bases numbered 19, after V lost 7 bases and J lost 2 bases.

In nucleotides, the CDR3 is TGTGCCAGCAGGGCGGGGAGCAACTACAATGAGCAGTTCTTC. Protein: CASRAGSNYNEQFF. The chain couples TRBV6-5 to TRBJ2-1, with a possible D match to TRBD2 (6 bases). The germline V gene has CDR1 MNHEY and CDR2 SVGAGI. V was cut by 6 bases and J by 3 bases, with 12 bases left in between. The CDR3 contains 14 residues.

The V gene is TRBV5-4, the J gene TRBJ1-2; possible D gene TRBD1, 6 bases. CDR1 and CDR2 (germline): SGHNT, YYREEE (reference sequence). Deletions cut 4 bases from V and 1 base from J, with 14 bases between. CDR3 size: 15 residues. CDR3 coding DNA: TGTGCCAGCAGCAGGGGGGGCCACGGTAACTATGGCTACACCTTC. Protein: CASSRGGHGNYGYTF.

The CDR3 DNA sequence: TGTGCCAGCAGTTTACCTGAGAATGAGCAGTTCTTC. Its translation is CASSLPENEQFF. The rearrangement joins TRBV27 to TRBJ2-1; D unclear. The V end was cut by 2 bases, the J end by 7 bases, with 6 bases between. Per germline, CDR1 MNHEY and CDR2 SMNVEV (reference sequence). This CDR3 comprises 12 residues.

V usage is TRBV3-1 (or the pseudogene TRBV3-2) and J usage is TRBJ1-1; 8 positions match TRBD1. The V and J ends lost 4 bases and 1 base, in that order; junction bases with no gene match: 11. CDR3 length equals 17 residues. Germline CDR1 and CDR2: LGHDT and YNNKEL (reference sequence). CDR3 sequence: CASSPSTGAHPNTEAFF. The CDR3 bases are TGTGCCAGCAGCCCCTCGACAGGGGCCCACCCGAACACTGAAGCTTTCTTT.

This chain connects TRBV19 to TRBJ1-5; D unclear. Germline V gene lookup returns CDR1 LNHDA and CDR2 SQIVND (reference sequence). Trimming shortened V by 5 bases and J by 3 bases, and 11 bases separated the two germline ends. The CDR3 length is 14 residues. CDR3 coding DNA: TGTGCCAGTAGTCTGGGAGATTTCAATCAGCCCCAGCATTTT. This gives the protein CASSLGDFNQPQHF.